Following are 3 T cell receptor beta chains from one sample sequenced in a study of T cell repertoires in cytomegalovirus infection. MiXCR, applied by TCRdb to the reads, yields one record per CDR3 protein. The sample includes about 260,000 distinct CDR3 sequences, roughly 13% of them seen just once. Sequences were obtained from PBMCs. Receptors originate from a human donor in good health (CMV status not recorded). Some clones in this sample may be carry-over from other donors' samples.

Ten or more counts support this clonotype. The chain couples TRBV7-8 to TRBJ2-1; D uncertain. Per the germline V gene, CDR1 is SGHVS and CDR2 is FQNEAQ. CDR3 length: 16 amino acids. V was pared by 1 base and J by 4 bases, with 14 bases between. In nucleotides, the CDR3 is TGTGCCAGCAGCTTAGAACGACTTCCAAATTACAATGAGCAGTTCTTC. It translates to CASSLERLPNYNEQFF.

This clonotype was observed many times. The rearrangement joins TRBV7-9 to TRBJ2-7, with D tentatively TRBD1 or TRBD2 (5 bases each). Per germline, CDR1 SEHNR and CDR2 FQNEAQ (reference sequence). The V gene lost 4 bases and the J gene lost 2 bases, with 12 bases spanning the gap. The CDR3 has 14 residues. Written as DNA, the CDR3 is TGTGCCAGCAGCTCGTTTGGGGGAACCTACGAGCAGTACTTC. Encoded protein: CASSSFGGTYEQYF.

The chain uses TRBV29-1 and TRBJ2-7, with D perhaps matching TRBD1 (6 bases). Trimming cost V 7 bases and J 5 bases, with 12 bases left between them. The CDR3 consists of 11 residues. The germline CDR1 and CDR2 sequences are SQVTM and ANQGSEA. This chain's CDR3 is CSAGVGNEQYF. In nucleotides, the CDR3 is TGCAGCGCAGGGGTTGGGAACGAGCAGTACTTC.